Each of the 22 T cell receptor beta chains below was sequenced from the same sample in a study of T cells in Graves' hyperthyroidism and ophthalmopathy. From RNA transcripts, TCR beta CDR3 regions were amplified. In the first-round RT-PCR of the TCR CDR3, the HTBI primer set was used. From the multiplex PCR reads, TCRdb called clonotypes with MiXCR, one entry per CDR3 protein. This sample has fewer than 750,000 distinct CDR3 sequences, with about 14% found just once. Material: blood. The source is a woman aged 50 to 60 with Graves' ophthalmopathy.

In its sample, this clonotype was seen many times. The chain is built from TRBV7-8 and TRBJ2-1, with 7 bases aligning to TRBD2. This CDR3 contains 14 residues. The germline gives CDR1 SGHVS, CDR2 FQNEAQ. V shed 4 bases and J 5 bases; nucleotides not matched to a gene: 5. CDR3 sequence reads: CASSYGTINNEQFF. CDR3 coding DNA: TGTGCCAGCAGCTACGGGACTATCAACAATGAGCAGTTCTTC.

The chain couples TRBV6-1 to TRBJ1-2; TRBD1 agrees at 7 bases. V was pared by 6 bases and J by 4 bases, with 14 bases of the junction left unmatched. The germline CDR1 and CDR2 sequences are MNHNS and SASEGT. CDR3 size: 16 residues. DNA of the CDR3: TGTGCCAGCAGCCCCGGGTTGGGGGACAGAGCCTATGGCTACACCTTC. Translating gives CASSPGLGDRAYGYTF.

The sample holds many counts of this clonotype. The rearrangement joins TRBV30 to TRBJ1-1, with D tentatively TRBD1 (5 bases). In germline, CDR1 is GTSNPN, CDR2 SVGIG (reference sequence). The CDR3 loop spans 12 amino acids. Between the trimmed V and J ends, which lost 4 bases and 6 bases, there was a span of 12 bases. The chain's CDR3 is CAWNQGLSEAFF. DNA for the CDR3: TGTGCCTGGAATCAGGGACTCTCTGAAGCTTTCTTT.

The CDR3 loop is CASSLQLGNYGYTF. The CDR3 nucleotides read TGTGCCAGCAGTTTACAACTGGGTAACTATGGCTACACCTTC. V usage is TRBV28 and J usage is TRBJ1-2, with D unresolved. V was trimmed by 2 bases and J by 1 base, leaving 8 bases between them. This CDR3 spans 14 amino acids. Germline CDR1 is MDHEN and CDR2 is SYDVKM.

In this sample, this clonotype turned up many times. V usage is TRBV3-1 and J usage is TRBJ2-3; weak D call: TRBD2 (5 bases). Germline-derived CDR1 and CDR2 are LGHDT and YNNKEL (reference sequence). The CDR3 is 14 amino acids. Trimming took off 2 bases at V and 2 bases at J, with 8 bases between the two ends. The CDR3 reads CASSQQRLTDTQYF. The CDR3 DNA is TGTGCCAGCAGCCAACAGCGGCTCACAGATACGCAGTATTTT.

Many counts were recorded for this clonotype. In nucleotides, the CDR3 is TGTGCCAGCTCACCACCGGGGGCAGGTCAGGGGCCCCAGCATTTT. Translating it yields CASSPPGAGQGPQHF. The rearrangement joins TRBV18 to TRBJ1-5; possible D gene TRBD1, 6 bases. Germline lookup yields CDR1 KGHSH and CDR2 LQKENI. The V gene lost 0 bases and the J gene lost 9 bases, with 15 bases spanning the gap. The CDR3 consists of 15 residues.

This clonotype was observed a few times. The chain uses TRBV24-1 and TRBJ2-5; D gene unclear. Germline V gives CDR1 KGHDR, CDR2 SFDVKD. Between the trimmed V and J ends, which lost 3 bases and 9 bases, there was a span of 16 bases. The CDR3 extends over 14 amino acids. As DNA, the CDR3 is TGTGCCACCAGTGATCTTTTATTCGACGGCCCCCAGTACTTC. It encodes CATSDLLFDGPQYF.

This clonotype has a count of ten or more. This chain uses TRBV3-1 with TRBJ2-7; 9 nucleotides match TRBD1. Per germline, CDR1 LGHDT and CDR2 YNNKEL (reference sequence). The CDR3 runs 14 residues. Trimming took 1 base from V and 5 from J; bases not matched to a gene: 3. DNA for the CDR3: TGTGCCAGCAGCCAAGGCTACAGGGGGCACGAGCAGTACTTC. The encoded protein is CASSQGYRGHEQYF.

The gene calls are TRBV6-1 and TRBJ2-3, with a weak D call TRBD2 (5 bases). The V end lost 4 bases, the J end lost 2 bases, and 10 bases lay between the germline ends. Germline V gene sequence: CDR1 MNHNS, CDR2 SASEGT. The CDR3 covers 14 residues. CDR3 in amino acids: CASSATRLTDTQYF. Written as DNA, the CDR3 is TGTGCCAGCAGTGCTACTAGGCTCACAGATACGCAGTATTTT.

This clonotype occurred many times. This chain links TRBV18 with TRBJ2-3; the D gene is possibly TRBD1 (5 bases). Trimming cost V 3 bases and J 2 bases, with 18 bases left between them. Germline V gives CDR1 KGHSH, CDR2 LQKENI. The CDR3 runs 17 residues. The CDR3 reads CASSPLKGAKSTDTQYF. DNA for the CDR3: TGTGCCAGCTCACCTCTGAAAGGGGCGAAGTCCACAGATACGCAGTATTTT.

The chain uses TRBV12-5 and TRBJ2-1; D is perhaps TRBD2 (5 bases). CDR3 length: 12 residues. Germline V lookup: CDR1 LGHNT, CDR2 FRNRAP. Trimming took off 0 bases at V and 15 bases at J, with 12 bases between the two ends. The CDR3 loop reads CASGLVTPEVFF. DNA for the CDR3: TGTGCTAGTGGTTTGGTGACCCCGGAGGTGTTCTTC. Combining the CDR3 with reference TRBV12-5 and TRBJ2-1 gives the whole variable domain DARVTQTPRHKVTEMGQEVTMRCQPILGHNTVFWYRQTMMQGLELLAYFRNRAPLDDSGMPKDRFSAEMPDATLATLKIQPSEPRDSAVYFCASGLVTPEVFFGPGTRLTVL.

Of note for this clonotype: This may come from a read error, since a much larger clone is one base off. The chain couples TRBV27 to TRBJ2-3; D is ambiguous. Looked up from germline, CDR1 is MNHEY and CDR2 is SMNVEV (reference sequence). The CDR3 covers 17 residues. The CDR3 bases are TGTGCCAGCAGTTTATACCCGAAAGATAAAAGCACAGATATGCAGTATTTT. This translates into CASSLYPKDKSTDMQYF.

This clonotype showed up many times. CDR3 nucleotide sequence: TGCGCCAGCAGCTCCACCTGGGAGGACTACAATGAGCAGTTCTTC. It is translated as CASSSTWEDYNEQFF. This chain connects TRBV5-1 to TRBJ2-1; a possible D gene is TRBD2 (6 bases). CDR1 and CDR2 (germline): SGHRS, YFSETQ. V lost 3 bases and J lost 3, with 13 bases in between. This CDR3 is built from 15 residues.

This clonotype has at least ten counts. This chain connects TRBV7-9 to TRBJ2-3; 9 nucleotides line up with TRBD1. J gave up 2 bases and V 5 bases, and 11 bases lay outside the gene matches. The CDR3 runs to 17 residues. Per germline, CDR1 SEHNR and CDR2 FQNEAQ (reference sequence). The chain's CDR3 is CASSLSPGTGNTDTQYF. In nucleotides, the CDR3 is TGTGCCAGCAGCCTCTCTCCCGGGACAGGGAACACAGATACGCAGTATTTT.

In its sample, this clonotype was seen a few times. This chain links TRBV20-1 with TRBJ1-5; the D is unclear. This CDR3 has 13 amino acids. V lost 6 bases, J lost 9 bases, and 18 bases lay in between. Looked up from germline, CDR1 is DFQATT and CDR2 is SNEGSKA (reference sequence). CDR3 sequence (DNA): TGCAGTGCAGTCGACGGGTGGGATCCGCCCCAGCATTTT. It yields the protein CSAVDGWDPPQHF.

A note on this clonotype: A much larger clone sits a single nucleotide away, making a read error possible. This sequence joins TRBV7-6 and TRBJ1-2; D gene unclear. Per the germline V gene, CDR1 is SGHVS and CDR2 is FNYEAQ. The CDR3 has 13 residues. Trimming took off 6 bases at V and 7 bases at J, with 15 bases between the two ends. CDR3 DNA sequence: TGTGCCAGCAGTCGCGAGAGGGTGGGTGGCTACACCTTC. This codes for CASSRERVGGYTF.

This clonotype was detected many times. For the CDR3, the DNA is TGTGCCAGCAGCCTGTTCCGGACTAGCGGGAAGAGGGATGAGCAGTTCTTC. Residues: CASSLFRTSGKRDEQFF. This chain links TRBV7-8 with TRBJ2-1; 12 positions agree with TRBD2. Trimming took 5 bases from V and 8 from J; bases not matched to a gene: 13. Germline V CDR1 and CDR2: SGHVS, FQNEAQ. CDR3 length: 17 residues.

This sequence joins TRBV28 and TRBJ1-5, with D tentatively TRBD1 (5 bases). Germline loops: CDR1 MDHEN, CDR2 SYDVKM. The CDR3 runs to 13 residues. The V end was cut by 6 bases, the J end by 5 bases, with 11 bases between. This chain's CDR3 is CASSLGPDQPQHF. Here the CDR3 DNA reads TGTGCCAGCAGCTTGGGGCCCGATCAGCCCCAGCATTTT.

This clonotype appeared many times. The chain joins TRBV27 to TRBJ2-7, with TRBD2 identical over 8 bases. The CDR3 has 14 amino acids. Unmatched junction bases numbered 3, after V lost 4 bases and J lost 1 base. The germline V gene encodes CDR1 MNHEY and CDR2 SMNVEV (reference sequence). The CDR3 sequence is CASSYSGMSYEQYF. CDR3 coding DNA: TGTGCCAGCAGTTATAGCGGGATGTCCTACGAGCAGTACTTC.

The chain links TRBV19 to TRBJ1-1; D is ambiguous. Germline CDR1 is LNHDA and CDR2 is SQIVND (reference sequence). The CDR3 runs to 11 residues. V was pared by 10 bases and J by 3 bases, with 9 bases between. Written as DNA, the CDR3 is TGTGCCACTGCAGGTTACACTGAAGCTTTCTTT. As protein: CATAGYTEAFF.

This chain connects TRBV7-2 to TRBJ2-6; TRBD1 is a possible D gene (6 bases). Between the trimmed V and J ends, which lost 5 bases and 2 bases, there was a span of 10 bases. Germline CDR1 is SGHTA and CDR2 is FQGNSA. This CDR3 region has 15 residues. The CDR3 loop reads CASSAGQPGANVLTF. The CDR3 nucleotides read TGTGCCAGCAGCGCCGGACAGCCTGGGGCCAACGTCCTGACTTTC.

This clonotype occurred a few times. J is TRBJ2-3 and V is TRBV2, with TRBD1 as a possible D gene (6 bases). Germline-derived CDR1 and CDR2 are SNHLY and FYNNEI. Trimming took off 5 bases at V and 3 bases at J, with 18 bases between the two ends. The CDR3 has 16 residues. CDR3 DNA sequence: TGTGCCAGCAGTACGGGACAAGAGGGGGATACAGATACGCAGTATTTT. Its translation: CASSTGQEGDTDTQYF.